The entry that follows covers one T cell receptor (beta chain) sequence. Its matching antigen is unknown. This sample is drawn from a study of early T cells in non-severe SARS-CoV-2 infection. Study-level information: Sequencing was performed on bulk RNA from unsorted whole blood, leaving chains unpaired. Regarding the study as a whole: A preference for anti-spike CD8 responses marked VDJdb matching, which missed private and CD4 specificities.

Each cDNA molecule carried a unique molecular identifier. TCRdb re-called the 5' RACE reads through MiXCR, storing one row per CDR3 protein. The sample has some 57,000 distinct CDR3 sequences; 10% to 15% are singletons. Germline values: CDR1 SGHRS, CDR2 YFSETQ. The V gene lost 4 bases and the J gene lost 0 bases, with 7 bases spanning the gap. CDR3 size: 13 residues. Input material: whole blood. V is TRBV5-1 and J is TRBJ1-2, with no clear D. The source of this sequence is an adult who was a healthcare worker with PCR-confirmed SARS-CoV-2 infection or an uninfected control (not recorded which). CDR3 nucleotide sequence: TGCGCCAGCAGCAGTGGACCTAACTATGGCTACACCTTC. Encoded protein: CASSSGPNYGYTF.